The clone carrying this T cell receptor beta chain has a handful of counts. Its antigen is unidentified. The data belong to a study of response to subunit inactivated influenza vaccine. TCRdb redid the calling of the RT-PCR reads with MiXCR, one entry per CDR3 protein. Of about 500,000 distinct CDR3 sequences listed, about 15% are singletons. Looked up from germline, CDR1 is SGHDT and CDR2 is YYEEEE. V was trimmed by 1 base and J by 0 bases, leaving 8 bases between them. CDR3 length equals 14 residues. General study points: The study's authors posited that every seasonal influenza vaccination enlists few new T cells.

This clonotype originated in a man aged 50-75 years who received an inactivated influenza vaccine. The chain combines TRBV5-6 with TRBJ2-7; D is possibly TRBD1 (6 bases). This material consisted of CD4+ T cells sorted from PBMCs, taken roughly 24 months after vaccination. In nucleotides, the CDR3 is TGTGCCAGCAGCTTGAGGGACAACTCCTACGAGCAGTACTTC. Translation: CASSLRDNSYEQYF.